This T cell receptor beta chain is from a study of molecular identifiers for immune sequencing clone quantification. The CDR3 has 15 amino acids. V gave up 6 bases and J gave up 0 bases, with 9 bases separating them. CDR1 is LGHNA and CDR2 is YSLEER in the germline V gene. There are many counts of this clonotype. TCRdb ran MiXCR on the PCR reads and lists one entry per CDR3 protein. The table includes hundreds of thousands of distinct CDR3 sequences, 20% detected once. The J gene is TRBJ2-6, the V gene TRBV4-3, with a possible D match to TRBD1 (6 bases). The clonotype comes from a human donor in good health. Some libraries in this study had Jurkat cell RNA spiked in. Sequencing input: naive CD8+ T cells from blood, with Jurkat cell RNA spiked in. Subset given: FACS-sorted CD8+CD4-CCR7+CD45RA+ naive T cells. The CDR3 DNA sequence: TGCGCCAGCAGACCGGACAGCTCTGGGGCCAACGTCCTGACTTTC. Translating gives CASRPDSSGANVLTF.